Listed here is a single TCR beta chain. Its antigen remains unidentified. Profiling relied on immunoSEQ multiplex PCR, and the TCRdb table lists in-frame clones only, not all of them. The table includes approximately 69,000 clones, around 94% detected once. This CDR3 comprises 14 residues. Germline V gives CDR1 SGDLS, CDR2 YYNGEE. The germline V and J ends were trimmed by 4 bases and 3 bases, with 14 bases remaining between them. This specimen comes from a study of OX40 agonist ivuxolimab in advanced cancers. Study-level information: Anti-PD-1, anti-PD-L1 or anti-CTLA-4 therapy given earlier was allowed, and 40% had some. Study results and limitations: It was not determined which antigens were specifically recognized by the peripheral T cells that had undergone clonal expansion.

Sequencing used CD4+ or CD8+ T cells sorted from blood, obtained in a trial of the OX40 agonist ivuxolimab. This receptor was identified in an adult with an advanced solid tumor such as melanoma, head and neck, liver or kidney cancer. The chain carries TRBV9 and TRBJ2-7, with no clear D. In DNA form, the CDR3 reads TGTGCCAGCAGCTCGTCGGGCCTTATCTACGAGCAGTACTTC. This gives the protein CASSSSGLIYEQYF.